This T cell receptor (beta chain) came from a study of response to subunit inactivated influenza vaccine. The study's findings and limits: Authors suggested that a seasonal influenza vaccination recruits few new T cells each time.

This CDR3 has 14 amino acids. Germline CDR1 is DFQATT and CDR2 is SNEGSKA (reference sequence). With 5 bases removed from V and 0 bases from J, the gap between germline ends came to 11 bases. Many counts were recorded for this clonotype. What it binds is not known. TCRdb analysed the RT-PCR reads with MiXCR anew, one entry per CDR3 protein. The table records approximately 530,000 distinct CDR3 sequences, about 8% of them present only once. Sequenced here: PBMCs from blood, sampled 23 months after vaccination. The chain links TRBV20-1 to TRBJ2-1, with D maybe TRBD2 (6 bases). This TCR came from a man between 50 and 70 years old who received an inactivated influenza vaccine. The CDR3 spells CSALDYFSYNEQFF. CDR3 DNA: TGCAGTGCTTTGGACTATTTCTCCTACAATGAGCAGTTCTTC.